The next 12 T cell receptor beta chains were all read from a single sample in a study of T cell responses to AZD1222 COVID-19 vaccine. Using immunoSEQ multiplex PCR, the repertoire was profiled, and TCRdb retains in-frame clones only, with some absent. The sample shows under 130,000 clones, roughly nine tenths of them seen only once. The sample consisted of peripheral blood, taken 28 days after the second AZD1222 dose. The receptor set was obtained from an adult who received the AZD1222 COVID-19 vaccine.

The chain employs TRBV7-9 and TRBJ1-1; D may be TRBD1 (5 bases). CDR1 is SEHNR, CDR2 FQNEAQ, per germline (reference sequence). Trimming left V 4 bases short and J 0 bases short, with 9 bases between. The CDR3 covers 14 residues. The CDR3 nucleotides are TGTGCCAGCAGCTGGGACGGCCTGAACACTGAAGCTTTCTTT. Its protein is CASSWDGLNTEAFF.

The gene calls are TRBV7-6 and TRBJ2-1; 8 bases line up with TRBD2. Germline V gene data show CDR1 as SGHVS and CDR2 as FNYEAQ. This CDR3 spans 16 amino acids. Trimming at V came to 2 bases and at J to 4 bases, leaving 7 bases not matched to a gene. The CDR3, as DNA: TGTGCCAGCAGCTTATCAGTAGCGGGACAATACAATGAGCAGTTCTTC. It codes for CASSLSVAGQYNEQFF.

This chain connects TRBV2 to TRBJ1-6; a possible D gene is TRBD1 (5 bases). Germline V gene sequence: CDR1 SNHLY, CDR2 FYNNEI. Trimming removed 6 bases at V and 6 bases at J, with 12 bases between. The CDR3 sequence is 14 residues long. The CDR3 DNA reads TGTGCCAGCAGGGCCGGGACGGTTAATTCACCCCTCCACTTT. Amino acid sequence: CASRAGTVNSPLHF.

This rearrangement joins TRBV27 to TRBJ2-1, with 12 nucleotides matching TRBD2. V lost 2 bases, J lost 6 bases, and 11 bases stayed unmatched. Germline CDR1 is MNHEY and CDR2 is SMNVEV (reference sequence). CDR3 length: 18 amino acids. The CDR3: CASSLGLAGPHGTNEQFF. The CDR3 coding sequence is TGTGCCAGCAGTTTAGGACTAGCGGGACCCCATGGGACCAATGAGCAGTTCTTC.

CDR3 protein: CASSLDRNTGELFF. For the CDR3, the DNA is TGTGCCAGCAGCTTAGACAGGAACACCGGGGAGCTGTTTTTT. The chain combines TRBV7-3 with TRBJ2-2; possible D gene TRBD1, 5 bases. This CDR3 region has 14 residues. In germline, CDR1 is SGHTA, CDR2 FQGTGA. Trimming stripped 2 bases from V and 1 base from J, with 5 bases between.

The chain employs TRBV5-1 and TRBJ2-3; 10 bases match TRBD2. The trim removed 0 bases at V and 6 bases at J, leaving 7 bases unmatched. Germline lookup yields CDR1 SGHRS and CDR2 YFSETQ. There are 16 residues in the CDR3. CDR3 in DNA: TGCGCCAGCAGCTTGGATTTAGCGGGAGGTACGGATACGCAGTATTTT. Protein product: CASSLDLAGGTDTQYF.

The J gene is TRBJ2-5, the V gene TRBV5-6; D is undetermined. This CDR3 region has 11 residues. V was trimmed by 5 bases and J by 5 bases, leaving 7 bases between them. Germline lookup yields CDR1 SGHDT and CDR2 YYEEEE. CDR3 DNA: TGTGCCAGCAGTTTCCGGGAGACCCAGTACTTC. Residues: CASSFRETQYF.

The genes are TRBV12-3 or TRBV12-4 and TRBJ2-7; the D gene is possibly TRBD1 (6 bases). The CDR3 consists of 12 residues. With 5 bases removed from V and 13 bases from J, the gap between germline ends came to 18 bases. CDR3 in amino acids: CASSERDTGAYF. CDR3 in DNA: TGTGCCAGCAGTGAAAGGGACACCGGGGCATACTTC.

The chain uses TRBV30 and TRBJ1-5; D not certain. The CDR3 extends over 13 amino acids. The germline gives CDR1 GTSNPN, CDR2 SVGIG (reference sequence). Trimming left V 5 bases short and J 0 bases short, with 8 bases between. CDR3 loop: CAWGRYSNQPQHF. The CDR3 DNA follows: TGTGCCTGGGGACGGTATAGCAATCAGCCCCAGCATTTT.

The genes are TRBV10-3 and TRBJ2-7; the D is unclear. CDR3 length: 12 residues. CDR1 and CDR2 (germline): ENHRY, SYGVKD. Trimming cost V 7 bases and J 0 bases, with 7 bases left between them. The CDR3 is CAIKASSYEQYF. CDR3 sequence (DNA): TGTGCCATCAAGGCCAGCTCCTACGAGCAGTACTTC.

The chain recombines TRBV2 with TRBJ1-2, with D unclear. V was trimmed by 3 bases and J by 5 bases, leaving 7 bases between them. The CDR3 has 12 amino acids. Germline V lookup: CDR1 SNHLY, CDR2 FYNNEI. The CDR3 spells CASSDSPYGYTF. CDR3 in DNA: TGTGCCAGCAGTGATTCACCTTATGGCTACACCTTC.

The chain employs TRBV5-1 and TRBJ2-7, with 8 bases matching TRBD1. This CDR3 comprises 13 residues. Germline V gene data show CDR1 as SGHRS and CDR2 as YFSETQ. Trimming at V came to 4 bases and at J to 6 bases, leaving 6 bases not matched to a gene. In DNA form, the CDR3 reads TGCGCCAGCAGCCTGGACAGGGTCGGCGAGCAGTACTTC. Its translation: CASSLDRVGEQYF.